The TCR beta chain under discussion was sequenced for a study of shared clonotypes between healthy human individuals (dated by TCRdb to 2019 to 2021). General notes on the study: The cohort included three men and a couple of women between 18 and 49 years of age. Libraries were prepared and TCR repertoires were sequenced by different laboratories using diverse techniques, in order to increase sequencing depth and limit assay-specific biases. Leukapheresis yielded between about 0.9 and 10 billion PBMCs per donor. The study deeply sequenced blood TCR repertoires of roughly five healthy adults to estimate repertoire size and the extent of clonotype sharing between individuals. Per donor, three plates each were used for CD4 naive and CD4 memory, two for CD8 naive, and one for CD8 memory.

Overall results and qualifications from the work: Sampling was restricted to blood, and TCR repertoires in tissues likely differ from the TCR repertoires found in blood. The genetic and exposure-history diversity represented was limited by the small number of donors. Based on pairwise subsampling, the degree of clonotype sharing among donors was expected to be affected by sequencing depth. Even with the large sequencing depth, rarefaction of the sorted-subset datasets indicated that sequencing was incomplete. Naive subsets generally had larger estimated clonotype richness than memory subsets did. Compared with non-shared clonotypes, clonotypes shared by all four sorted-subset donors had higher generation probabilities. About 5% of naive CD4, 3% to 3.5% of naive CD8, about 2.4% of memory CD4, and about 0.4% of memory CD8 clonotypes were shared across several donors.

The CDR3 runs 13 amino acids, cysteine and phenylalanine included. Left in the record is the CDR3 DNA by itself, 39 bases read in frame from the first base. CDR1 and CDR2 are drawn from the germline V gene: MDHEN, SYDVKM. Germline trimming: 5 bases from V, 5 bases from J; junction bases outside gene matches: 5. TCR CDR3 regions were amplified from genomic DNA by multiplex PCR using the deep immunoSEQ assay. For each cell subset, the extracted genomic DNA was distributed evenly across all wells of several immunoSEQ 96-well plates, and each plate served as one replicate. For sorted subsets, each replicate PCR was loaded with about 200 ng genomic DNA, equivalent to approximately 33,000 T cell genomes. Purified libraries were quantified with a Qubit 3.0 fluorometer, sized on a Bioanalyzer 2100, and re-quantified with the KAPA Library Quantification kit. Each immunoSEQ 96-well plate was sequenced on its own single-read 150-cycle Illumina NextSeq 550 flow cell. As for the authors' bioinformatics: Because the immunoSEQ output included only junctional sequences and no quality scores, the filtering could not be the same as the filtering used for full-length reads. Sequences were annotated with PyIR, a Python wrapper for IgBLAST v1.9, using IMGT germline references to assign V/J genes and CDR3. Reads were filtered out if the reads had weak V/J assignments (E-value above 1e-6), no CDR3, stop codons, out-of-frame junctions, or ambiguous translated residues. A V3J clonotype was defined by an identical inferred V gene, J gene, and CDR3 amino acid sequence. Percentage overlap between repertoires was computed as shared unique clonotypes divided by the size of the smaller repertoire. Richness of each repertoire was evaluated using RTK rarefaction, the Chao1 estimator, and Recon v2.1 estimates of unobserved clonotypes. Generation probabilities were computed with OLGA for all TCRbeta clonotypes obtained by the gDNA method from several donors. Held by TCRdb, this immuneACCESS table contains in-frame sequences only and omits some clones. Under half of the omission traces to an unresolved V gene where checked; the cause of the rest is unknown. V and J calls and clone size follow that table, whereas D and trimming were derived from the DNA. Present in this sample are 2 million to 2.5 million clones, over 90% of which were seen just once. 0.39% of the sample is in the top ten clones.

The donors were healthy, HIV-negative adults with no recently reported acute infections or vaccinations. Only Caucasian adults living in Nashville, Tennessee, USA were represented among the donors. Magnetic negative selection was used to enrich CD4+ T cells, after which naive cells were positively selected on CD45RA and the negative fraction became the memory subset. Blood was collected by leukapheresis, and PBMCs were isolated by Ficoll-Histopaque density gradient centrifugation and then cryopreserved in liquid nitrogen vapor phase. Analytical flow cytometry was used to check the purity and quantity of each magnetically sorted T cell population. Genomic DNA was isolated from each sorted fraction and quantified by UV absorbance on a Nanodrop 2000c. As to this clone: Its specific antigen is unknown. There are no base qualities to consult, and no much larger clone falls within one base.

The chain is encoded by TRBV28 joined to TRBJ1-2, with TRBD1 matching 7 junction bases. The sample consisted of naive CD4+ T cells from PBMCs. The label giving this sample's cell subset or site can be read as: CD45RA+ positively selected. This receptor was obtained from a man between 18 and 29 years old in good health. Some clones in this sample may be carry-over from other donors' samples. CDR3 reads: CASSPNRGYGYTF. The DNA sequence follows: TGTGCCAGCAGTCCAAACAGGGGTTATGGCTACACCTTC.